This TCR beta chain was retrieved from a study of blood T cell repertoires in COVID-19. Study overall: Both acute and convalescent COVID-19 samples were obtained from the United States, Italy and Spain. The cDNA or gDNA used as material had been derived from T cells, B-cell-depleted T cells, or PBMCs.

In germline, CDR1 is SGDLS, CDR2 YYNGEE. V was cut by 7 bases and J by 2 bases, with 12 bases left in between. CDR3 length equals 14 residues. Authors' analysis steps: The assay estimated nucleated cells by amplifying reference gene primers. The protocol was immunoSEQ multiplex PCR, while the TCRdb copy is restricted to in-frame clones and leaves out a portion. V, J and clone size derive from that table, while D and trimming were established from the DNA sequence. This sample has about 68,000 clones, with roughly 84% found just once. V and J are TRBV9 and TRBJ2-2; tentative D call: TRBD2 (5 bases). This clonotype was sampled from a man between 50 and 59 years old with active COVID-19. Sequencing was carried out using peripheral blood. CDR3 sequence (DNA): TGTGCCAGCCAAACGGGGTCAAACACCGGGGAGCTGTTTTTT. Amino acids: CASQTGSNTGELFF.